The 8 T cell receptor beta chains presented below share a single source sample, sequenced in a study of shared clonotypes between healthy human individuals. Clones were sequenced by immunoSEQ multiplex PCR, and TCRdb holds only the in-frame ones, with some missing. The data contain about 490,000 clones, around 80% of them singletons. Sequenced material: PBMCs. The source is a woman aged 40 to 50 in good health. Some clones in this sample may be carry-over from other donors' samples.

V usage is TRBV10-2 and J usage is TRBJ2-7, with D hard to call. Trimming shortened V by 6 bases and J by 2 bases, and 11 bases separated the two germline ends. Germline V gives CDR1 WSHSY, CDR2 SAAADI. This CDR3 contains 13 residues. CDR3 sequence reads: CASRGSGAYEQYF. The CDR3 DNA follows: TGCGCCAGCAGGGGATCGGGTGCCTACGAGCAGTACTTC.

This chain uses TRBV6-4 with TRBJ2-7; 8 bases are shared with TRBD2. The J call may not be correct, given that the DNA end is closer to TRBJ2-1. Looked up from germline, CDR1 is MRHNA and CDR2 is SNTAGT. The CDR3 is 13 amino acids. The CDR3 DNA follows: TGTGCCAGCAGACGGACTAGCCGGGGTGAGCAGTTCTTC. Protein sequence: CASRRTSRGEQFF.

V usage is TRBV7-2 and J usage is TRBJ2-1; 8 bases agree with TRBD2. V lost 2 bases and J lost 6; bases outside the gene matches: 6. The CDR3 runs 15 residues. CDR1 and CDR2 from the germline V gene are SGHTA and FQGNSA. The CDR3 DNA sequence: TGTGCCAGCAGCTTATTCGGGAGGGCCTCCAATGAGCAGTTCTTC. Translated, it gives CASSLFGRASNEQFF.

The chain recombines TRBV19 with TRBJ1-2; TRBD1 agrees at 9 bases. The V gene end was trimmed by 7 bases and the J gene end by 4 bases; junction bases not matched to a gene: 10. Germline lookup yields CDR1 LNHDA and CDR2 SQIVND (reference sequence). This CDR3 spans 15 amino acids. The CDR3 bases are TGTGCCAGTAACCCAGGGACAGGGCAGATCTATGGCTACACCTTC. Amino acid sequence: CASNPGTGQIYGYTF.

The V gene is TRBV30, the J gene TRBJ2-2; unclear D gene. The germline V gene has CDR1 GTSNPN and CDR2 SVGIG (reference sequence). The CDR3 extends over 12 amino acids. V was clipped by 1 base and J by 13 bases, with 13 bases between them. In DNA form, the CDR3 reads TGTGCCTGGAGTGCACCGGTAACGGGGCTGTTTTTT. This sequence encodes CAWSAPVTGLFF. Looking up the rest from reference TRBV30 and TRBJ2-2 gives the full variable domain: SQTIHQWPATLVQPVGSPLSLECTVEGTSNPNLYWYRQAAGRGLQLLFYSVGIGQISSEVPQNLSASRPQDRQFILSSKKLLLSDSGFYLCAWSAPVTGLFFGEGSRLTVL.

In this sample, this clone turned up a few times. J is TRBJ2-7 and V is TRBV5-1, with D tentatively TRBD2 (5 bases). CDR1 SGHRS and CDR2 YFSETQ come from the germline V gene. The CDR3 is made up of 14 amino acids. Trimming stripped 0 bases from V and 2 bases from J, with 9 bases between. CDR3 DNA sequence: TGCGCCAGCAGCTTGGAGCGGCCTACCTACGAGCAGTACTTC. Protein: CASSLERPTYEQYF.

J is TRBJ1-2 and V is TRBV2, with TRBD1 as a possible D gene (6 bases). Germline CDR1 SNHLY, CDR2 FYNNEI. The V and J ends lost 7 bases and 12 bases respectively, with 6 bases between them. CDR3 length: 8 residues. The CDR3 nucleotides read TGTGCCAGCAACAGGGACACCTTC. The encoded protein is CASNRDTF.

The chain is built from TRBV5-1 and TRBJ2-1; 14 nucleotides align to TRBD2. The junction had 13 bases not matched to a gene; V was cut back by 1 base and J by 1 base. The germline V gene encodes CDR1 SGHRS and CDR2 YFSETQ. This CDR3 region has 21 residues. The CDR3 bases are TGCGCCAGCAGCTTGTCATACCCGGGACTAGCGGGAGTTCGTTCCTACAATGAGCAGTTCTTC. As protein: CASSLSYPGLAGVRSYNEQFF.